The next 31 T cell receptor beta chains were all read from a single sample in a study of a mutant IDH1 vaccine in newly diagnosed glioma. As to time point: week 23, last vaccination. One vaccine dose held 300 ug of mutant IDH1 20-mer peptide and came with topical imiquimod. The antigens these receptors bind are not known. Sequencing was performed with immunoSEQ multiplex PCR; in TCRdb, only in-frame clones are kept and a portion is missing. The sample yields around 60,000 clones, about 88% seen once. The material sequenced was PBMCs, taken from a glioma patient whose treatment included an IDH1 peptide vaccine. Receptor source: a man aged 25 to 45 with glioma.

As concerns this clone: The junction shows a germline mismatch at one end, possibly a read error. V usage is TRBV5-4 and J usage is TRBJ1-2, with no clear D. This CDR3 has 15 amino acids. Germline V lookup: CDR1 SGHNT, CDR2 YYREEE (reference sequence). As DNA, the CDR3 is TGCGCCAGCAGCCAAGAGCGCTCCCCAAACTATGGCTACACCTTC. This sequence encodes CASSQERSPNYGYTF.

The chain employs TRBV5-1 and TRBJ1-3; no definite D call. CDR1 is SGHRS and CDR2 is YFSETQ in the germline V gene. The V end lost 5 bases, the J end lost 0 bases, and 9 bases lay between the germline ends. This CDR3 has 14 residues. As DNA, the CDR3 is TGCGCCAGCAGAACGGGCCTCTCTGGAAACACCATATATTTT. Amino acids: CASRTGLSGNTIYF.

The rearrangement joins TRBV6-6 to TRBJ2-5; 7 nucleotides line up with TRBD2. The DNA end favors TRBJ2-7, so the J call may be wrong. Germline loops: CDR1 MNHNY, CDR2 SVGAGI (reference sequence). The CDR3 is made up of 14 amino acids. CDR3 residues: CASSRPGGGYEQYF. The CDR3 DNA reads TGTGCCAGCAGTCGCCCGGGCGGGGGATACGAGCAGTACTTC.

The chain recombines TRBV6-6 with TRBJ1-5, with D unclear. The CDR3 length is 13 residues. Looked up from germline, CDR1 is MNHNY and CDR2 is SVGAGI (reference sequence). Trimming removed 5 bases at V and 0 bases at J, with 5 bases between. CDR3 in amino acids: CASSPISNQPQHF. The CDR3 bases are TGTGCCAGCAGTCCGATTAGCAATCAGCCCCAGCATTTT.

The chain uses TRBV29-1 and TRBJ2-2; 8 bases are a match to TRBD1. This CDR3 comprises 14 residues. Trimming removed 5 bases from V and 5 bases from J; junction bases left unmatched: 7. Germline V lookup: CDR1 SQVTM, CDR2 ANQGSEA. The CDR3 DNA reads TGCAGCGTTCGGACAGGGATGTTGACCGGGGAGCTGTTTTTT. Residues: CSVRTGMLTGELFF.

V gene TRBV28 combines with J gene TRBJ1-1; D call uncertain. There are 12 residues in the CDR3. Germline V CDR1 and CDR2: MDHEN, SYDVKM. The ends were cut back, 7 bases at V and 5 bases at J, with 11 bases in the middle. CDR3 protein: CASTRSWTEAFF. The CDR3 region has the DNA TGTGCCAGCACCCGTTCTTGGACTGAAGCTTTCTTT.

The rearrangement joins TRBV25-1 to TRBJ1-6; D gene uncertain. V was pared by 5 bases and J by 3 bases, with 2 bases between. This CDR3 has 12 amino acids. Germline lookup yields CDR1 MGHDK and CDR2 SYGVNS. CDR3 loop: CASSFYNSPLHF. CDR3 bases: TGTGCCAGCAGTTTCTATAATTCACCCCTCCACTTT.

This chain connects TRBV6-5 to TRBJ1-1; no clear D. Deletions cut 6 bases from V and 1 base from J, with 9 bases between. Germline CDR1 is MNHEY and CDR2 is SVGAGI. This CDR3 comprises 13 residues. CDR3 nucleotides: TGTGCCAGCAGGATAATTCCGAACACTGAAGCTTTCTTT. Protein sequence: CASRIIPNTEAFF.

In regard to this clone: Other nucleotide sequences in the sample specify the same CDR3. The V gene is TRBV6-1, the J gene TRBJ1-2; D possibly corresponds to TRBD1 (5 bases). The CDR3 covers 13 residues. Trimming took 2 bases from V and 2 from J, leaving 6 bases between them. Germline CDR1 reads MNHNS; CDR2 reads SASEGT. The chain's CDR3 is CASSERGNYGYTF. CDR3 in DNA: TGTGCCAGCAGTGAACGGGGCAACTATGGCTACACCTTC.

The V gene is TRBV2, the J gene TRBJ2-7, with TRBD1 as a possible D gene (6 bases). Germline-derived CDR1 and CDR2 are SNHLY and FYNNEI. The CDR3 runs 13 residues. Deletions cut 6 bases from V and 1 base from J, with 10 bases between. CDR3 residues: CASSRGGSYEQYF. CDR3 nucleotides: TGTGCCAGCAGCAGGGGTGGATCCTACGAGCAGTACTTC.

The chain is built from TRBV7-2 and TRBJ2-7; D gene unclear. The germline CDR1 and CDR2 sequences are SGHTA and FQGNSA. The CDR3 extends over 12 amino acids. Trimming shortened V by 2 bases and J by 6 bases, and 8 bases separated the two germline ends. CDR3 sequence (DNA): TGTGCCAGCAGCTTATGGCCGGGCGAGCAGTACTTC. Translating gives CASSLWPGEQYF.

Notes on this clone: A much larger clonotype is one base distant, so this may be a read error. The V and J genes are TRBV6-4 and TRBJ2-1; TRBD2 matches at 9 bases. The CDR3 extends over 14 amino acids. Trimming took 2 bases from V and 6 from J; bases not matched to a gene: 2. Germline V lookup: CDR1 MRHNA, CDR2 SNTAGT. The CDR3 coding sequence is TGTGCCAGCAGTGACGGCGGGGGGGCCAATGAGCAGTTCTTC. This codes for CASSDGGGANEQFF.

The V gene is TRBV4-2, the J gene TRBJ1-5, with D unresolved. Trimming pared 1 base from V and 5 bases from J, leaving 6 bases between. The CDR3 extends over 13 amino acids. Germline assignment: CDR1 LGHNA and CDR2 YNFKEQ. In nucleotides, the CDR3 is TGTGCCAGCAGCCAAGTGATGGATCAGCCCCAGCATTTT. As protein: CASSQVMDQPQHF.

CDR3 DNA: TGCGCCAGCAGCCCCACTAGCGGGGGCTACAATGAGCAGTTCTTC. Protein product: CASSPTSGGYNEQFF. The V call is TRBV4-1, the J call TRBJ2-1; TRBD2 matches 11 bases. Germline V gene sequence: CDR1 MGHRA, CDR2 YSYEKL. The ends lost 4 bases at V and 3 bases at J; junction bases unmatched: 2. The length of the CDR3 is 15 residues.

This clone was found a few times. The chain is built from TRBV6-1 and TRBJ2-1; the D gene could be TRBD1 or TRBD2 (6 bases each). Germline V gene lookup returns CDR1 MNHNS and CDR2 SASEGT. V was cut by 1 base and J by 7 bases, with 23 bases left in between. There are 18 residues in the CDR3. CDR3 protein: CASSEGSVGGLPLNEQFF. The DNA of the CDR3 is TGTGCCAGCAGTGAAGGATCCGTTGGGGGGCTCCCCTTGAATGAGCAGTTCTTC.

This clone was seen a single time. The chain couples TRBV16 to TRBJ2-7; 7 nucleotides align to TRBD1. Trimming at V came to 3 bases and at J to 0 bases, leaving 11 bases not matched to a gene. Germline V gives CDR1 KGHSY, CDR2 FQNENV. The CDR3 totals 17 residues. CDR3 in DNA: TGTGCCAGCAGCCACCCGACAGGGCCGATGGGCTCCTACGAGCAGTACTTC. Protein product: CASSHPTGPMGSYEQYF.

This clone has more than one count but fewer than ten. The CDR3 protein is CASSLSGGDGYTF. In DNA, the CDR3 is TGCGCCAGCAGCTTGTCCGGGGGCGATGGCTACACCTTC. The chain is built from TRBV5-1 and TRBJ1-2; D might be TRBD1 (6 bases). The ends were cut back, 1 base at V and 6 bases at J, with 10 bases in the middle. CDR1 and CDR2 from the germline V gene are SGHRS and YFSETQ. The CDR3 sequence is 13 residues long.

The rearrangement links TRBV28 to TRBJ2-7; D gene uncertain. Germline CDR1 is MDHEN and CDR2 is SYDVKM. V lost 4 bases and J lost 2, with 15 bases in between. CDR3 length: 15 residues. The CDR3: CASSSGRTYTYEQYF. In DNA, the CDR3 is TGTGCCAGCAGTTCCGGGCGTACTTATACCTACGAGCAGTACTTC.

This rearrangement joins TRBV7-9 to TRBJ2-7; 8 nucleotides align to TRBD2. Germline V gives CDR1 SEHNR, CDR2 FQNEAQ (reference sequence). The CDR3 consists of 15 residues. V trimming: 5 bases; J trimming: 2 bases; junction bases outside the gene matches: 8. The CDR3 DNA reads as TGTGCCAGCAGCCCCGACCTGGGACTAGCCTACGAGCAGTACTTC. Its translation: CASSPDLGLAYEQYF.

CDR3 in amino acids: CASSLTRTGNEQYF. The CDR3 bases are TGTGCCAGCAGTTTAACCCGGACAGGGAACGAGCAGTACTTC. The V call is TRBV28, the J call TRBJ2-7; 8 bases map to TRBD1. CDR1 MDHEN and CDR2 SYDVKM come from the germline V gene. J was trimmed by 5 bases and V by 2 bases; bases with no gene match: 5. The CDR3 has 14 residues.

This chain connects TRBV19 to TRBJ1-5; D gene unclear. The V gene's germline CDR1 is LNHDA and CDR2 SQIVND (reference sequence). The CDR3 covers 16 residues. Trimming took 1 base from V and 0 from J, leaving 10 bases between them. The CDR3 DNA reads as TGTGCCAGTAGTATAGCTGCTTGGATTAGCAATCAGCCCCAGCATTTT. Its translation: CASSIAAWISNQPQHF.

The chain uses TRBV7-9 and TRBJ1-5; unclear D gene. Germline CDR1 reads SEHNR; CDR2 reads FQNEAQ (reference sequence). CDR3 length: 12 amino acids. V lost 1 base and J 7 bases, leaving 5 bases between the germline ends. As DNA, the CDR3 is TGTGCCAGCAGCTTAGGGGCCCAGCCCCAGCATTTT. It specifies CASSLGAQPQHF. The variable domain in full, with the rest retrieved from reference TRBV7-9 and TRBJ1-5, is DTGVSQNPRHKITKRGQNVTFRCDPISEHNRLYWYRQTLGQGPEFLTYFQNEAQLEKSRLLSDRFSAERPKGSFSTLEIQRTEQGDSAMYLCASSLGAQPQHFGDGTRLSIL.

The V gene is TRBV11-2, the J gene TRBJ2-7; no reliable D call. The germline V gene encodes CDR1 SGHAT and CDR2 FQNNGV. The CDR3 runs to 14 residues. Trimming cost V 1 base and J 5 bases, with 12 bases left between them. CDR3 DNA sequence: TGTGCCAGCAGCTTAGGCAATCCCGTCCACGAGCAGTACTTC. It yields the protein CASSLGNPVHEQYF.

In nucleotides, the CDR3 is TGTGCCAGCAGGGACAGGAGCACAGATACGCAGTATTTT. It is translated as CASRDRSTDTQYF. The chain carries TRBV2 and TRBJ2-3; TRBD1 aligns across 7 bases. CDR3 length: 13 amino acids. CDR1 and CDR2 from the germline V gene are SNHLY and FYNNEI. Germline trimming cut 6 bases from V and 0 bases from J; bases unmatched to any gene: 0.

This clone was counted a few times. The J gene is TRBJ1-4, the V gene TRBV30; D remains unclear. Trimming took off 3 bases at V and 4 bases at J, with 12 bases between the two ends. The germline gives CDR1 GTSNPN, CDR2 SVGIG (reference sequence). CDR3 length equals 14 residues. This CDR3 reads CAWSYGDINEKLFF. The CDR3, as DNA: TGTGCCTGGAGCTATGGGGATATTAATGAAAAACTGTTTTTT.

This chain joins TRBV23-1 and TRBJ2-5; 7 bases are shared with TRBD1. Being an ORF, TRBV23-1 has a function that is uncertain. This CDR3 spans 19 amino acids. V lost 2 bases and J lost 0; bases outside the gene matches: 15. CDR3 bases: TGCGCCAGCAGTCAAGCACCAACGACAGGGCATCAGTACCAAGAGACCCAGTACTTC. Translating gives CASSQAPTTGHQYQETQYF.

This clone occurred a few times. The chain employs TRBV6-1 and TRBJ1-2; D gene unclear. Germline CDR1 and CDR2: MNHNS and SASEGT. The V end lost 2 bases, the J end lost 4 bases, and 14 bases lay between the germline ends. This CDR3 spans 15 amino acids. As DNA, the CDR3 is TGTGCCAGCAGTGAATGGGAGGGCTCCATCTATGGCTACACCTTC. Amino acid sequence: CASSEWEGSIYGYTF.

The chain employs TRBV7-9 and TRBJ2-1, with 8 bases matching TRBD1. Germline loops: CDR1 SEHNR, CDR2 FQNEAQ (reference sequence). After removal of 5 bases from V and 0 bases from J, the junction contained 6 bases not matched to a gene. The CDR3 is 16 residues long. CDR3 in DNA: TGTGCCAGCAGCGACAGGACAGGGAGCTCCTACAATGAGCAGTTCTTC. Translation: CASSDRTGSSYNEQFF.

The gene calls are TRBV5-6 and TRBJ1-1; D gene uncertain. The V end lost 4 bases, the J end lost 1 base, and 11 bases lay between the germline ends. CDR1 and CDR2 (germline): SGHDT, YYEEEE. The CDR3 sequence is 14 residues long. CDR3 sequence: CASSLFGKNTEAFF. The CDR3 DNA sequence: TGTGCCAGCAGCCTGTTCGGGAAGAACACTGAAGCTTTCTTT.

This sequence joins TRBV2 and TRBJ2-5; D not certain. The CDR3 spans 11 residues. Germline CDR1 reads SNHLY; CDR2 reads FYNNEI. V lost 4 bases and J lost 2, with 2 bases in between. In DNA, the CDR3 is TGTGCCAGCAGTGGACAAGAGACCCAGTACTTC. Translation gives CASSGQETQYF.

The J gene is TRBJ1-5, the V gene TRBV19, with D uncertain. Germline CDR1 is LNHDA and CDR2 is SQIVND (reference sequence). The ends were cut back, 3 bases at V and 0 bases at J, with 12 bases in the middle. This CDR3 comprises 16 residues. The CDR3 sequence: CASSIVGLYSNQPQHF. CDR3 sequence (DNA): TGTGCCAGTAGTATTGTAGGGCTCTATAGCAATCAGCCCCAGCATTTT. Full variable domain (rest looked up from reference TRBV19 and TRBJ1-5): DGGITQSPKYLFRKEGQNVTLSCEQNLNHDAMYWYRQDPGQGLRLIYYSQIVNDFQKGDIAEGYSVSREKKESFPLTVTSAQKNPTAFYLCASSIVGLYSNQPQHFGDGTRLSIL.